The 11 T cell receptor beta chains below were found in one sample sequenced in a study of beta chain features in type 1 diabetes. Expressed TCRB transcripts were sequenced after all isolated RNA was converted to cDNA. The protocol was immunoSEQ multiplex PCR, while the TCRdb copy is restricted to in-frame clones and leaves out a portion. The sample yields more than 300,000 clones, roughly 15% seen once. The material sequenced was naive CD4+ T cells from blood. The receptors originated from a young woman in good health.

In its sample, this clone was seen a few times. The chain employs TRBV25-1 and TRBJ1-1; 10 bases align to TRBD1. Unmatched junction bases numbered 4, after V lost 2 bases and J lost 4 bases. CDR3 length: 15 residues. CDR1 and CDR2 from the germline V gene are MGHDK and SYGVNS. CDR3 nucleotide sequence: TGTGCCAGCAGTGAACTAGGACAGGGGGGCACTGAAGCTTTCTTT. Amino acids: CASSELGQGGTEAFF.

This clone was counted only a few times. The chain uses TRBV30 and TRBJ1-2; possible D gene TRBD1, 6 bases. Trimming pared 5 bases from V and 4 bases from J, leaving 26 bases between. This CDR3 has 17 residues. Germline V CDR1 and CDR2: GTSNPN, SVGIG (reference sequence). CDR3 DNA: TGTGCCTGGCTTATACGAACTGAGGGACACCTTGGCTATGGCTACACCTTC. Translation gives CAWLIRTEGHLGYGYTF.

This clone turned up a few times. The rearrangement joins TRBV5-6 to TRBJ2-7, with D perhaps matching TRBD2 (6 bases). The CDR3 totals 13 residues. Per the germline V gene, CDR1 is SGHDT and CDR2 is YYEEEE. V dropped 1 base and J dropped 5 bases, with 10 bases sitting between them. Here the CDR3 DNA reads TGTGCCAGCAGCTTGTTCGGAGGGAACGAGCAGTACTTC. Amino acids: CASSLFGGNEQYF.

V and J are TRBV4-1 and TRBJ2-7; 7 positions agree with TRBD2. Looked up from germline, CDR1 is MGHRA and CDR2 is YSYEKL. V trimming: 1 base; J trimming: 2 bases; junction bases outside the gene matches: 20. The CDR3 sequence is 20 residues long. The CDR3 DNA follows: TGCGCCAGCAGCCAAGTCCCAGCGGGACTCCCGATATCCCCGACCTACGAGCAGTACTTC. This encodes CASSQVPAGLPISPTYEQYF.

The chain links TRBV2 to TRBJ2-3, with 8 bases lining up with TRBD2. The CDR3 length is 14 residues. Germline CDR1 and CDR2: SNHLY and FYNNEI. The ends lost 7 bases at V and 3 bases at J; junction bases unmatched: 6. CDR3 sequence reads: CASTRSGSTDTQYF. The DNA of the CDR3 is TGTGCCAGCACGAGAAGCGGGAGTACAGATACGCAGTATTTT.

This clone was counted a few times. The CDR3 nucleotides read TGTGCCAGCAGCTTAAGGATTAGCGCGAGCACAGATACGCAGTATTTT. Translated: CASSLRISASTDTQYF. The chain links TRBV7-2 to TRBJ2-3, with D perhaps matching TRBD2 (5 bases). CDR3 size: 16 residues. The V and J ends lost 2 bases and 0 bases respectively, with 12 bases between them. Germline CDR1 SGHTA, CDR2 FQGNSA. The full variable domain, in which reference TRBV7-2 and TRBJ2-3 provide the parts outside the CDR3, is GAGVSQSPSNKVTEKGKDVELRCDPISGHTALYWYRQSLGQGLEFLIYFQGNSAPDKSGLPSDRFSAERTGGSVSTLTIQRTQQEDSAVYLCASSLRISASTDTQYFGPGTRLTVL.

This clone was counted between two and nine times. CDR3 sequence reads: CSVAKTSGSVADTQYF. The CDR3 DNA reads as TGCAGCGTTGCGAAGACTAGCGGGAGTGTCGCAGATACGCAGTATTTT. This rearrangement joins TRBV29-1 to TRBJ2-3; TRBD2 matches at 12 bases. CDR1 is SQVTM, CDR2 ANQGSEA, per germline. V shed 4 bases and J 4 bases; nucleotides not matched to a gene: 9. The CDR3 consists of 16 residues.

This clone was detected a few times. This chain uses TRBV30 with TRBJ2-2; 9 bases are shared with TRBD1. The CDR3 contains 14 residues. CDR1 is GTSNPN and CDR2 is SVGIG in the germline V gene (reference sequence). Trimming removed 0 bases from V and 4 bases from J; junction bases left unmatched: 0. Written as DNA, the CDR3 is TGTGCCTGGAGTGTACAGGGGGCCACCGGGGAGCTGTTTTTT. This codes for CAWSVQGATGELFF. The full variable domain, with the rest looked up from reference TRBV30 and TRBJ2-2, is SQTIHQWPATLVQPVGSPLSLECTVEGTSNPNLYWYRQAAGRGLQLLFYSVGIGQISSEVPQNLSASRPQDRQFILSSKKLLLSDSGFYLCAWSVQGATGELFFGEGSRLTVL.

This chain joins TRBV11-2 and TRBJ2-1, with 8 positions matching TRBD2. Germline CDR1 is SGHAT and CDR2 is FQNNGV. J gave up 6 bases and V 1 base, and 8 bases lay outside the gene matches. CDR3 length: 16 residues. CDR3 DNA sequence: TGTGCCAGCAGCTTAGTCGCCGGGAGGGCCAGCAATGAGCAGTTCTTC. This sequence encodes CASSLVAGRASNEQFF.

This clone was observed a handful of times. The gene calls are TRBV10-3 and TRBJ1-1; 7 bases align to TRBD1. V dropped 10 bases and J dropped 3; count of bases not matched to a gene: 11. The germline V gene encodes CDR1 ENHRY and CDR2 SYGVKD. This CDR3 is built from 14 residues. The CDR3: CASRSGTDYTEAFF. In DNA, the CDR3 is TGTGCCAGCCGATCCGGGACAGATTACACTGAAGCTTTCTTT.

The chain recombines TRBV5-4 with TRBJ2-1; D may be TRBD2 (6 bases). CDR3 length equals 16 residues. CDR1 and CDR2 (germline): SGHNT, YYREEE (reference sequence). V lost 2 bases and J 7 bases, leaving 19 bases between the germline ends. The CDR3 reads CASSLKFGSGRNEQFF. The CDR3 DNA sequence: TGTGCCAGCAGCTTAAAGTTCGGTAGCGGAAGGAATGAGCAGTTCTTC.